The 4 T cell receptor beta chains presented below share a single source sample, sequenced in a study of blood T cells in healthy people across ages. Primed by a sample-barcoded 5' primer and a J-beta primer mix, a second PCR proceeded for 7 to 11 cycles. TCRdb analysed the 5' RACE reads with MiXCR anew, one entry per CDR3 protein. This table has roughly 1,300,000 distinct CDR3 sequences, 59% appearing once. The sample comprised blood. These receptors originate from a man between 18 and 35 years old in good health.

The J gene is TRBJ2-7, the V gene TRBV12-3 or TRBV12-4; D is unclear. Between the trimmed V and J ends, which lost 7 bases and 0 bases, there was a span of 10 bases. This CDR3 is 13 amino acids long. Here the CDR3 DNA reads TGTGCCAGCACGCCAGTATCCTCCTACGAGCAGTACTTC. The encoded protein is CASTPVSSYEQYF.

CDR3: CSAGETGTGELFF. The DNA of the CDR3 is TGCAGCGCCGGGGAAACGGGCACCGGGGAGCTGTTTTTT. This sequence joins TRBV29-1 and TRBJ2-2, with D possibly matching TRBD2 (5 bases). CDR1 is SQVTM and CDR2 is ANQGSEA in the germline V gene. Trimming took 7 bases from V and 4 from J, leaving 13 bases between them. The CDR3 length is 13 residues.

J is TRBJ2-1 and V is TRBV7-9; D might be TRBD1 (5 bases). This CDR3 spans 19 amino acids. Deletions cut 1 base from V and 3 bases from J, with 22 bases between. Germline loops: CDR1 SEHNR, CDR2 FQNEAQ (reference sequence). DNA for the CDR3: TGTGCCAGCAGCTTAGGGTCTCAGGGATGGAGACCGCTCTACAATGAGCAGTTCTTC. Translation gives CASSLGSQGWRPLYNEQFF.

Only one count was recorded for this clonotype. V gene TRBV7-9 combines with J gene TRBJ2-4; TRBD2 matches 7 bases. CDR1 and CDR2 from the germline V gene are SEHNR and FQNEAQ (reference sequence). This CDR3 is built from 13 residues. J was trimmed by 13 bases and V by 1 base; bases with no gene match: 7. Here the CDR3 reads CASSLGDWEGQYF. The CDR3 coding sequence is TGTGCCAGCAGCTTAGGGGATTGGGAGGGGCAGTACTTC.